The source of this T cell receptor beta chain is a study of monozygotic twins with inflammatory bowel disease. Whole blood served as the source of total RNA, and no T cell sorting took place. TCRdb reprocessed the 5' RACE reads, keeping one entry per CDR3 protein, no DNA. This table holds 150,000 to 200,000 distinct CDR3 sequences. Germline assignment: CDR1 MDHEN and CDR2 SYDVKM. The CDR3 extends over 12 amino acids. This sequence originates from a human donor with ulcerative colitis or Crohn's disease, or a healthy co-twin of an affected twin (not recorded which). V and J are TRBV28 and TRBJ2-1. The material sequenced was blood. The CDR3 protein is CASSHSYNEQFF.